This entry features one TCR beta chain sequence. Its specificity is unknown. MiXCR, run by TCRdb on the 5' RACE reads, gives a single entry per CDR3 protein. This table has a few hundred thousand distinct CDR3 sequences, over 4% appearing once. This entry comes from a study of T cells after yellow fever vaccination. This CDR3 has 15 residues. V was trimmed by 5 bases and J by 4 bases, leaving 17 bases between them. Germline V gene data show CDR1 as MNHEY and CDR2 as SVGAGI. Study-level findings and limits: Most primary-vaccination clones reappeared after the booster (about 97% CD4, roughly 90% CD8). FACS-sorted repertoires could contain abundant clonotypes contaminating from the bulk population.

The rearrangement uses TRBV6-5 and TRBJ1-1, with a tentative D call TRBD1 (6 bases). This receptor was identified in a man aged 18 to 30 who received the YFV17D yellow fever vaccine. Sequenced here: PBMCs, sampled 5 days after the yellow fever booster vaccination. The CDR3 loop reads CASSASGGRSTEAFF. The DNA for the CDR3 is TGTGCCAGCAGTGCCTCGGGGGGCCGAAGCACTGAAGCTTTCTTT.